This T cell receptor (beta chain) was observed in a study of T cell changes during pregnancy in multiple sclerosis. The CDR3 length is 14 residues. The V end lost 4 bases, the J end lost 4 bases, and 11 bases lay between the germline ends. The germline V gene encodes CDR1 SGHTA and CDR2 FQGNSA. Produced via immunoSEQ multiplex PCR; TCRdb's table is partial and in-frame only. Of 100,000 or so clones listed, 94% are singletons. The rearrangement joins TRBV7-2 to TRBJ2-1; weak D call: TRBD1 (5 bases). The clonotype comes from a female donor in good health, enrolled as a control in a pregnancy study. The source material was peripheral blood, sampled after pregnancy. Here the CDR3 DNA reads TGTGCCAGCAGCTCAGGACAAGCATACAATGAGCAGTTCTTC. As protein: CASSSGQAYNEQFF.